These T cell receptor beta chains were read from a single sample in a study of beta chain features in type 1 diabetes. Here immunoSEQ multiplex PCR was the method, and the copy in TCRdb shows in-frame clones only, minus some. The table lists about 9,400 clones, about four fifths of them singletons, with about 1.4% in the top ten. Sample: Tregs from blood. These TCRs come from a young woman in good health. Each CDR3 is given with its conserved first and last residue. The order of the fields is J gene, D gene, V gene, clone size, CDR3 DNA, CDR3 protein. D genes are given only for firm matches. Expanded clones get a size class; other rows say once, few or many, or leave the size out.

TRBJ2-1	TRBD2	TRBV4-2	-	TGTGCCAGCAGCCAGGCAGCGGGGGGGTCAACCTACAATGAGCAGTTCTTC	CASSQAAGGSTYNEQFF
TRBJ2-7	TRBD2	TRBV4-1	-	TGCGCCAGCAGCCTGGGACTAGCGGGGGCCTACGAGCAGTACTTC	CASSLGLAGAYEQYF
TRBJ2-7	TRBD1	TRBV30	once	TGTGCCTGGACGCCTTCGGACAGGGTAGCCTACGAGCAGTACTTC	CAWTPSDRVAYEQYF
TRBJ2-1	TRBD2	TRBV27	-	TGTGCCAGCACGACTAGCGGGAGAGTCAATGAGCAGTTCTTC	CASTTSGRVNEQFF
TRBJ2-1	TRBD2	TRBV27	few	TGTGCCAGCAGTTTAAGGACTAGCGTCCTTGAGCAGTTCTTC	CASSLRTSVLEQFF
TRBJ2-7	TRBD2	TRBV6-1	-	TGTGCCAGCAGCGGACTAGCGGGAGGTAACGAGCAGTACTTC	CASSGLAGGNEQYF
TRBJ1-1	-	TRBV19	few	TGTGCCAGTAGTCTTAGACAGAACACTGAAGCTTTCTTT	CASSLRQNTEAFF
TRBJ2-7	TRBD1	TRBV19	few	TGTGCCAGTAGCCGGGACAGGGGCCCCTCCTACGAGCAGTACTTC	CASSRDRGPSYEQYF
TRBJ2-1	-	TRBV7-9	-	TGTGCCAGCAGCTTAAGAGGAGGAGGGGACAGCTCCTACAATGAGCAGTTCTTC	CASSLRGGGDSSYNEQFF
TRBJ2-1	-	TRBV10-3	-	TGTGCCATCCAAGGCTTGCAGGAGGGGAATGAGCAGTTCTTC	CAIQGLQEGNEQFF
TRBJ1-1	-	TRBV10-2	-	TGCGCCAGCAGTGAGTCCCCCGGGGGGGGTCACACTGAAGCTTTCTTT	CASSESPGGGHTEAFF
TRBJ2-1	TRBD2	TRBV5-1	-	TGCGCCAGCAGCCTACAGACTAGCGGGAATAGTGAGCAGTTCTTC	CASSLQTSGNSEQFF
TRBJ2-2	TRBD2	TRBV18	-	TGTGCCAGCTCACTGCTCGGGACTAGCGGGAGACGCGTGGGCACCGGGGAGCTGTTTTTT	CASSLLGTSGRRVGTGELFF
TRBJ1-4	-	TRBV7-2	once	TGTGCCAGCAGCAAAGGCGTCGGGACACCGGGTGAAAAACTGTTTTTT	CASSKGVGTPGEKLFF
TRBJ1-3	-	TRBV25-1	-	TGTGCCAGCAGTGAAAGAGGGGGCTCTGGAAACACCATATATTTT	CASSERGGSGNTIYF
TRBJ1-5	TRBD1	TRBV6-5	-	TGTGCCAGCAGAGGGACAGGACACAATCAGCCCCAGCATTTT	CASRGTGHNQPQHF
TRBJ2-5	TRBD1	TRBV7-2	-	TGTGCCAGCAGCTCGAGGACAGGGAGAATGGAGACCCAGTACTTC	CASSSRTGRMETQYF
TRBJ2-7	TRBD1	TRBV18	-	TGTGCCAGCTCACGACCGACAGGGTCCTACGAGCAGTACTTC	CASSRPTGSYEQYF
TRBJ1-1	TRBD1	TRBV5-1	-	TGCGCCAGCAGCTTGATCGGGACAGGGAACACTGAAGCTTTCTTT	CASSLIGTGNTEAFF
TRBJ1-4	TRBD1	TRBV7-2	-	TGTGCCAGCAGCTTAGCCGTGCGCCGGGACAGGGGAAAACTGTTTTTT	CASSLAVRRDRGKLFF
TRBJ1-1	-	TRBV15	-	TGTGCCACCAGCAGAGGACCGACAGGGAACACTGAAGCTTTCTTT	CATSRGPTGNTEAFF
TRBJ1-1	-	TRBV10-1	few	TGCGCCAGCAGTGGCAGGTTAGGCACTGAAGCTTTCTTT	CASSGRLGTEAFF
TRBJ1-2	TRBD1	TRBV28	once	TGTGCCAGCAGTTTATCAGGGGGCATTCGCGGCTATGGCTACACCTTC	CASSLSGGIRGYGYTF